This TCR beta chain came from a study of cytomegalovirus exposure and HLA in healthy donors. Study-level results: Sequencing depth across donors, presence/absence analyses assumed, was roughly uniform.

The germline CDR1 and CDR2 sequences are GTSNPN and SVGIG (reference sequence). The CDR3 has 13 amino acids. With 5 bases clipped from V and 5 bases from J, the junction kept 8 bases outside the gene matches. As concerns this clone: Its specificity is not known.

PCR primers comprised 60 Vbeta and 13 Jbeta primers. Measured with immunoSEQ multiplex PCR; TCRdb has only the in-frame clones, and not every one. The table includes 95,000 to 150,000 clones, 70% to 80% detected once. This receptor was taken from a man aged 35 to 55 in good health and CMV-seropositive. The specimen was PBMCs. The chain links TRBV30 to TRBJ2-7; TRBD1 agrees at 8 bases. The CDR3 DNA sequence: TGTGCCTGGGACGACAGGGGAGATGACGAGCAGTACTTC. This encodes CAWDDRGDDEQYF.